This T cell receptor beta chain was captured in a study of shared clonotypes between healthy human individuals. Recent vaccinations or acute infections were absent in the healthy HIV-negative adult donors. All of the donors resided in Nashville, Tennessee, and each was a Caucasian adult. CCR7-negative CD45RA+ TemRA cells were pooled with CD45RO+ cells for CD8 memory. Sequenced by immunoSEQ multiplex PCR; TCRdb stores in-frame clones only, minus some. The sample contains about 380,000 clones, around 96% of which appear only once. Germline lookup yields CDR1 LNHNV and CDR2 YYDKDF (reference sequence). The CDR3 is made up of 15 amino acids. V dropped 0 bases and J dropped 4 bases, with 10 bases sitting between them.

The sequencing input was memory CD8+ T cells sorted from blood. Subset defined: CD45RO+ cells pooled with CCR7-negative TemRA cells. This TCR was recovered from a man aged 25 to 40 in good health. This chain links TRBV15 with TRBJ1-5; D ambiguous. CDR3 loop: CATSRDPGPNQPQHF. Here the CDR3 DNA reads TGTGCCACCAGCAGAGATCCGGGTCCGAATCAGCCCCAGCATTTT.